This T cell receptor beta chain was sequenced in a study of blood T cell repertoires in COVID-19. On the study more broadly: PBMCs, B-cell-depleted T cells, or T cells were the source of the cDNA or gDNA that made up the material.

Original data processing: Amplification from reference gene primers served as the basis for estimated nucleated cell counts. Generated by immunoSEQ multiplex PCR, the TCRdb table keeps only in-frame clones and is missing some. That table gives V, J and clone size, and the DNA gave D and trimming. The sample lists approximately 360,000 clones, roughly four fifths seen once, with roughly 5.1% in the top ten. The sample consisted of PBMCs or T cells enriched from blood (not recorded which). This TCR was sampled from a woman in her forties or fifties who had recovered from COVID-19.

DNA for the CDR3: TGTGCCAGCAGTTACGAGGTTAGCAATCAGCCCCAGCATTTT. It translates to CASSYEVSNQPQHF. This rearrangement joins TRBV6-2 or TRBV6-3 to TRBJ1-5; D unclear. This CDR3 is built from 14 residues. CDR1 is MNHEY and CDR2 is SVGEGT in the germline V gene. V dropped 2 bases and J dropped 0 bases, with 5 bases sitting between them.